This TCR beta chain was observed in a study of cytomegalovirus exposure and HLA in healthy donors. Turning to the study itself: Early released data had about 80 million unique TCRs, all coming from HLA-typed donors. Findings and limits, study-wide: The study carried out a later analysis of TCR beta sequences. It associated some 17,000 of them with specific HLA alleles at a false discovery rate of 0.05. Confirmation in vitro established that a few CMV-associated chains were specific for CMV antigens.

In regard to this clone: Its target is unknown.

PCR primers comprised 60 Vbeta and 13 Jbeta primers. In the original processing: A later analysis tallied about 80 million unique TCR beta chains, around 9.9 million of them shared. Here immunoSEQ multiplex PCR was the method, and the copy in TCRdb shows in-frame clones only, minus some. The V and J calls and clone size are taken from that table; D and trimming were inferred from the DNA. The sample consists of under 90,000 clones, roughly 67% of them appearing once. Sequencing was done on a sample of PBMCs. This clonotype originated in a man aged 40-49 years in good health and CMV-seropositive.

This chain's CDR3 is CASSSPGGRSYEQYF. As DNA, the CDR3 is TGTGCCAGCAGTTCCCCAGGGGGCCGATCCTACGAGCAGTACTTC. The chain couples TRBV6-6 to TRBJ2-7, with 8 bases fitting TRBD1. There are 15 residues in the CDR3. V was clipped by 4 bases and J by 1 base; unmatched bases: 6. Germline V gene sequence: CDR1 MNHNY, CDR2 SVGAGI (reference sequence).